This T cell receptor beta chain comes out of a study of T cell responses to AZD1222 COVID-19 vaccine. Method: immunoSEQ multiplex PCR; TCRdb's copy keeps in-frame clones and lacks some. The sample holds some 110,000 clones, 90% seen once. About this clone itself: Its antigen is unidentified.

Whole-study results and caveats: The study sampled repertoires only after the peak T cell response. Reportedly, nearly half of unique spike TCRs recognized epitopes outside B.1.351/B.1.1.7 mutations. Just a handful of people given AZD1222 tested seropositive at baseline.

V lost 11 bases and J lost 10, with 21 bases in between. The germline V gene has CDR1 SNHLY and CDR2 FYNNEI. The CDR3 runs 14 residues. This material consisted of peripheral blood, taken 28 days after the second AZD1222 dose. The chain joins TRBV2 to TRBJ1-6; D not certain. The TCR was taken from an adult who received the AZD1222 COVID-19 vaccine. The DNA of the CDR3 is TGTGCCTCTCATGAGACAACTACCCGGTCACCCCTCCACTTT. This translates into CASHETTTRSPLHF. The whole variable domain, remainder taken from reference TRBV2 and TRBJ1-6, is EPEVTQTPSHQVTQMGQEVILRCVPISNHLYFYWYRQILGQKVEFLVSFYNNEISEKSEIFDDQFSVERPDGSNFTLKIRSTKLEDSAMYFCASHETTTRSPLHFGNGTRLTVT.